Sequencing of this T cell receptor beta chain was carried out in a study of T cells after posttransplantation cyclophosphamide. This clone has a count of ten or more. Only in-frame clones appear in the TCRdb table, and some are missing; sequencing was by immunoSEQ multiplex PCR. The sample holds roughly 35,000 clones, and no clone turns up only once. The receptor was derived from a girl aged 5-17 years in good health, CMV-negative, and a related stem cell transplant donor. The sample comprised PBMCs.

This CDR3 is CASKSPGEVTDTQYF. CDR3 sequence (DNA): TGTGCCAGCAAATCGCCGGGAGAGGTCACAGATACGCAGTATTTT. V gene TRBV7-9 combines with J gene TRBJ2-3; possible D gene TRBD2, 6 bases. The CDR3 runs 15 residues. Per the germline V gene, CDR1 is SEHNR and CDR2 is FQNEAQ (reference sequence). V was shortened by 7 bases and J by 2 bases, with 16 bases between the two germline ends.